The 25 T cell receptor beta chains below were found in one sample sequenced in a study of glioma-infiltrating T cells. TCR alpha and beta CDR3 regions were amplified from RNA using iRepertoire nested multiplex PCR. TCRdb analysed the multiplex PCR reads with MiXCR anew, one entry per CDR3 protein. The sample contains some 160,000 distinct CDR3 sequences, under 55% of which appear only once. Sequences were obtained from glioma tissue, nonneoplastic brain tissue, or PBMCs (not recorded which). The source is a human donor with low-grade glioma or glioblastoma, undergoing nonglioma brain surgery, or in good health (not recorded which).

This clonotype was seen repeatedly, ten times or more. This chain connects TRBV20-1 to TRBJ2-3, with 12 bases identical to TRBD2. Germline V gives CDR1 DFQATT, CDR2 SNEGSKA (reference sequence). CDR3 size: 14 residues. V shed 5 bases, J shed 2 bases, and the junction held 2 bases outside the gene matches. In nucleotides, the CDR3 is TGCAGTGCTGGACTAGCGGGGTCCACAGATACGCAGTATTTT. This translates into CSAGLAGSTDTQYF.

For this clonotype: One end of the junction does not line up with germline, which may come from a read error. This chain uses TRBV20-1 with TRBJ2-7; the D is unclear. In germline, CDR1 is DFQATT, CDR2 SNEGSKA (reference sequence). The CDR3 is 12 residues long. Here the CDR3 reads CSARLAGGERYF. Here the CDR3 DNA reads TGCAGTGCTAGACTGGCTGGTGGTGAGCGGTACTTC.

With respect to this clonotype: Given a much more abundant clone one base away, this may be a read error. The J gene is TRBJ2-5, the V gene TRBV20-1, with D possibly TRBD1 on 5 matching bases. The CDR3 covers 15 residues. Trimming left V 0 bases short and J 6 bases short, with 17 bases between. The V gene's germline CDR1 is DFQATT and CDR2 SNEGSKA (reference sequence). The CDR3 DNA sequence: TGCAGTGCTAGAGACGACAGCGTGAGTAGAAAGACCCAGTACTTC. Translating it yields CSARDDSVSRKTQYF.

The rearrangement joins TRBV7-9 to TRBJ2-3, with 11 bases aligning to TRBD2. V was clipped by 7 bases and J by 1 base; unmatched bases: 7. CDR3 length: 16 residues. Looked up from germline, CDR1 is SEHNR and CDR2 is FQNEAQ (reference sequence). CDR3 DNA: TGTGCCAGCAACTCACTGACTAGCGGGGGCACAGATACGCAGTATTTT. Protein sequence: CASNSLTSGGTDTQYF.

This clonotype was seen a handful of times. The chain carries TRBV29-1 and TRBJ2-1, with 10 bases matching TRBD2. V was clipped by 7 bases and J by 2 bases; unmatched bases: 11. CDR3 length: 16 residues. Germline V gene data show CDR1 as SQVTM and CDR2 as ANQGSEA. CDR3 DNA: TGCAGCGCCGTCGGGGCTCTAGCGGGAGCCTACAATGAGCAGTTCTTC. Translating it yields CSAVGALAGAYNEQFF.

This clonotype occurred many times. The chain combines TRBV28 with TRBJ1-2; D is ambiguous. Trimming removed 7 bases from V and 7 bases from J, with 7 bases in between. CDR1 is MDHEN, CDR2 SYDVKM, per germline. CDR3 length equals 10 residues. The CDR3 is CASMHRGYTF. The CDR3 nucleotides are TGTGCCAGCATGCATCGTGGCTACACCTTC.

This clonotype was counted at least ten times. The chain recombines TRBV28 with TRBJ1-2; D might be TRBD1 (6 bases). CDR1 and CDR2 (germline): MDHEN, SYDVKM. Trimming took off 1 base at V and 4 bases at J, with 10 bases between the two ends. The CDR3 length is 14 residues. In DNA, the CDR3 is TGTGCCAGCAGTTTATCACAGGGTACCTATGGCTACACCTTC. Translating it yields CASSLSQGTYGYTF.

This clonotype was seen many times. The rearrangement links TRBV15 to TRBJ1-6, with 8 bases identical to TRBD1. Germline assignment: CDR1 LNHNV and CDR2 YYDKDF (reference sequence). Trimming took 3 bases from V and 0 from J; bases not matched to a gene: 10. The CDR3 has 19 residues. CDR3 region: CATSSDRGTLSSYNSPLHF. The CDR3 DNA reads TGTGCCACCAGCAGTGACAGGGGAACTTTGAGCTCCTATAATTCACCCCTCCACTTT.

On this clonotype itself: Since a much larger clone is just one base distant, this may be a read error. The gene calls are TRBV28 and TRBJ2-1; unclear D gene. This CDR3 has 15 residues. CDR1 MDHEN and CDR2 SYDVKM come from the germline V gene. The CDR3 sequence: CASSVLLFPYNEQLF. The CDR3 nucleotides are TGTGCCAGCAGTGTCTTGTTATTTCCCTACAATGAGCAGCTCTTC.

CDR3 amino acids: CASSIVAGEQYF. As DNA, the CDR3 is TGTGCCAGTAGTATAGTGGCTGGCGAGCAGTACTTC. This sequence joins TRBV19 and TRBJ2-7; D is ambiguous. Germline V gene lookup returns CDR1 LNHDA and CDR2 SQIVND (reference sequence). CDR3 length equals 12 residues. Trimming took off 1 base at V and 6 bases at J, with 7 bases between the two ends.

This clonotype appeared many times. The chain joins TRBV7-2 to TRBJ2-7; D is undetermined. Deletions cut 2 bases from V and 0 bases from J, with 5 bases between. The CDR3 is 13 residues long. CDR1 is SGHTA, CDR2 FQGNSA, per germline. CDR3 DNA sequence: TGTGCCAGCAGCTTACCCCCCTCCTACGAGCAGTACTTC. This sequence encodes CASSLPPSYEQYF.

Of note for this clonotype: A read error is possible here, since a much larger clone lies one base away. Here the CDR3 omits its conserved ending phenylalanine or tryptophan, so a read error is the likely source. The DNA of the CDR3 is TGTGCCAGCAGCGCTAGCGGGAGGAAAAATGAGCAGTTCCTC. Translation: CASSASGRKNEQFL. The rearrangement links TRBV7-9 to TRBJ2-1, with 11 nucleotides matching TRBD2. Germline lookup yields CDR1 SEHNR and CDR2 FQNEAQ (reference sequence). This CDR3 has 14 residues. J gave up 7 bases and V 5 bases, and 4 bases lay outside the gene matches.

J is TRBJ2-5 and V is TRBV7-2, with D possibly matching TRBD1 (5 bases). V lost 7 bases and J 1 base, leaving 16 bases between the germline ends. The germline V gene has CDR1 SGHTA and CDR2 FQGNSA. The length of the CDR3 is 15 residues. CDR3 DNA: TGTGCCAGCACCCGACAGCCCGGGCCCCAAGAGACCCAGTACTTC. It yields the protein CASTRQPGPQETQYF. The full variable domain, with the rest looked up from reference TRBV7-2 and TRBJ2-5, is GAGVSQSPSNKVTEKGKDVELRCDPISGHTALYWYRQSLGQGLEFLIYFQGNSAPDKSGLPSDRFSAERTGGSVSTLTIQRTQQEDSAVYLCASTRQPGPQETQYFGPGTRLLVL.

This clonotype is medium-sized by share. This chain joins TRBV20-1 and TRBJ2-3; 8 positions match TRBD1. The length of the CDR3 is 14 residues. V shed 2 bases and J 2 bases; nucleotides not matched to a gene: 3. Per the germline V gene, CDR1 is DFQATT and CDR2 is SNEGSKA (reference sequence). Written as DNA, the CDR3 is TGCAGTGCTAGACCAGGGGGCTCCACAGATACGCAGTATTTT. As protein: CSARPGGSTDTQYF.

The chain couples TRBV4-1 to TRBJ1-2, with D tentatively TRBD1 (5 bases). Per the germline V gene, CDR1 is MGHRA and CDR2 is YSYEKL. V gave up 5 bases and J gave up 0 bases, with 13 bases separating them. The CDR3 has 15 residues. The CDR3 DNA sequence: TGCGCCAGCAGCGCCCGACAGATAGCTAACTATGGCTACACCTTC. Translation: CASSARQIANYGYTF.

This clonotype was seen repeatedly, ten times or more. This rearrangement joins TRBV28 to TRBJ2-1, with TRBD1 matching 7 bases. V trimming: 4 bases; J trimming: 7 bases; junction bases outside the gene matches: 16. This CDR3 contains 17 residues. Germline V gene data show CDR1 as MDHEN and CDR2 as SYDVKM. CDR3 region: CASSSPPTGLQWNEQFF. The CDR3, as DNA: TGTGCCAGCAGTTCCCCCCCGACAGGGTTGCAATGGAATGAGCAGTTCTTC.

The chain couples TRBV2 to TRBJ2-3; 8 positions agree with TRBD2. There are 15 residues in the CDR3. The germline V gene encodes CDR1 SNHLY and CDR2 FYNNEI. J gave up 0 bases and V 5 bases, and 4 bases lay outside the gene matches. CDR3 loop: CASSKPSGSTDTQYF. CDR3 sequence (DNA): TGTGCCAGCAGTAAACCTAGCGGGAGCACAGATACGCAGTATTTT.

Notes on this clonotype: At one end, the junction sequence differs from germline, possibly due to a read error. CDR3 in DNA: TGTGCCAGCAGACTTACGGGGACTAGCGGATCCTACGAGAAGTACTTC. This gives the protein CASRLTGTSGSYEKYF. This chain uses TRBV28 with TRBJ2-7; 11 positions agree with TRBD2. CDR3 size: 16 residues. Germline CDR1 is MDHEN and CDR2 is SYDVKM.

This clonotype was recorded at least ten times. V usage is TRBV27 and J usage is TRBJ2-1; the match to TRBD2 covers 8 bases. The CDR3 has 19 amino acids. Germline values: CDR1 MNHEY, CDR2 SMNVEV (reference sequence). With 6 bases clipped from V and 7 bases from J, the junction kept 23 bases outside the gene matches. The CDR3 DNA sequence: TGTGCCAGCAGCGAACCAAGGCGGCTTAGCGGGAAAATATCGAATGAGCAGTTCTTC. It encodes CASSEPRRLSGKISNEQFF.

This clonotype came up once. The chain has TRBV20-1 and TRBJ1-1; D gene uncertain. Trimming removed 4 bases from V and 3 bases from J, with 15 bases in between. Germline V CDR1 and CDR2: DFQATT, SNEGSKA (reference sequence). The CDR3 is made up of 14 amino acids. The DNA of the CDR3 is TGCAGTGCTATCTCCCAGGCCGCTGACACTGAAGCTTTCTTT. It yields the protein CSAISQAADTEAFF.

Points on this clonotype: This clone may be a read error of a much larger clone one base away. The CDR3 DNA sequence: TGTGCCAGCAGGCCAACACGAGGGACAGGGTCAAAAGAGCAGTACTTC. Translating gives CASRPTRGTGSKEQYF. The chain combines TRBV28 with TRBJ2-7, with 9 bases aligning to TRBD1. V trimming: 6 bases; J trimming: 7 bases; junction bases outside the gene matches: 16. Germline V CDR1 and CDR2: MDHEN, SYDVKM. The CDR3 is made up of 16 amino acids.

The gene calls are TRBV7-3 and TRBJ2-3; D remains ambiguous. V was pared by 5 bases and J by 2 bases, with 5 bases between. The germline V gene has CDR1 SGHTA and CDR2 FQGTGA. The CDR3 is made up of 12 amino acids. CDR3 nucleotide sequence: TGTGCCAGCAGCGTCGTCACAGATACGCAGTATTTT. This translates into CASSVVTDTQYF.

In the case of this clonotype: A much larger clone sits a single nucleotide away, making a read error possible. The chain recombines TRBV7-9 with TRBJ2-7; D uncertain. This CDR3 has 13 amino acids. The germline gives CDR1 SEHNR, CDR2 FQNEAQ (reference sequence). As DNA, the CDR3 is TGTGCCAGCATCTTAAGTGTTGTGGGCGAGCAGTACTTC. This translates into CASILSVVGEQYF.

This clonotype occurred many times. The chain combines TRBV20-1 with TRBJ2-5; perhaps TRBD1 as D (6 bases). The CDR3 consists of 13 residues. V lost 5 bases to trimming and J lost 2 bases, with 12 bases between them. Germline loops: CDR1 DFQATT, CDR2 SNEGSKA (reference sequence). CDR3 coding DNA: TGCAGTGCTCCCCCAACAGGGCAAGAGACCCAGTACTTC. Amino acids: CSAPPTGQETQYF.

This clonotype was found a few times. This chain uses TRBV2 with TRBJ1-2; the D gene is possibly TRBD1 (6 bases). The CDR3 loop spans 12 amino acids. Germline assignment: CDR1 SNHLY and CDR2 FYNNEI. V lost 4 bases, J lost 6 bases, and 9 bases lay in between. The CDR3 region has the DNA TGTGCCAGCAGTGCGTCAGGGGATGGCTACACCTTC. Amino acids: CASSASGDGYTF.